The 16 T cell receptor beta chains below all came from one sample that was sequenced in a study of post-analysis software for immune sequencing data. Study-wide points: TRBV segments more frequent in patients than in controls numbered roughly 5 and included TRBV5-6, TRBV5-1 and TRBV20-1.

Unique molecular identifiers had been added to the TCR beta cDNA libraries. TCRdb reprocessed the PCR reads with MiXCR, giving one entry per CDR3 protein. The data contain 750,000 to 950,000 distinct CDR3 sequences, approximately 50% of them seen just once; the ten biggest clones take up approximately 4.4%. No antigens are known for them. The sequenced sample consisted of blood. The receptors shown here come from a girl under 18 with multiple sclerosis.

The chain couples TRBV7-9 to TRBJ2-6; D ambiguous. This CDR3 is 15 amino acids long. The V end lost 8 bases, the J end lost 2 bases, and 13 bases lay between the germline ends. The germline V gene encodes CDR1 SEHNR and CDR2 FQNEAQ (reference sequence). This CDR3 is CASASPGTGANVLTF. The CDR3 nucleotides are TGTGCCAGCGCTTCGCCGGGCACTGGGGCCAACGTCCTGACTTTC. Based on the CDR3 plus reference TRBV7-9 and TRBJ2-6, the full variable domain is DTGVSQNPRHKITKRGQNVTFRCDPISEHNRLYWYRQTLGQGPEFLTYFQNEAQLEKSRLLSDRFSAERPKGSFSTLEIQRTEQGDSAMYLCASASPGTGANVLTFGAGSRLTVL.

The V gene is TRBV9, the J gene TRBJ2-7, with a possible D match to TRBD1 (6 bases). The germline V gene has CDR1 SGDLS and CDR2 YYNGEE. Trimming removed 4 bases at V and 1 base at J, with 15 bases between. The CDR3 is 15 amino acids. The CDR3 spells CASSSTTGPSYEQYF. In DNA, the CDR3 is TGTGCCAGCAGCAGCACGACAGGTCCTTCCTACGAGCAGTACTTC. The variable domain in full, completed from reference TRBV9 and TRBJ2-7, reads DSGVTQTPKHLITATGQRVTLRCSPRSGDLSVYWYQQSLDQGLQFLIQYYNGEERAKGNILERFSAQQFPDLHSELNLSSLELGDSALYFCASSSTTGPSYEQYFGPGTRLTVT.

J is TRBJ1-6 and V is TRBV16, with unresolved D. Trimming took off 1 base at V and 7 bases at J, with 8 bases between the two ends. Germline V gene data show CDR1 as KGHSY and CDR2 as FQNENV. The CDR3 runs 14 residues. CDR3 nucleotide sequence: TGTGCCAGCAGCCAATTGGTACGGAATTCACCCCTCCACTTT. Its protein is CASSQLVRNSPLHF.

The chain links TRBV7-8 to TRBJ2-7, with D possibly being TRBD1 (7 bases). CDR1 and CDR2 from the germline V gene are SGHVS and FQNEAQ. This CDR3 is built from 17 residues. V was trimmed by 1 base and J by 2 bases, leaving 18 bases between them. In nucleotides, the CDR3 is TGTGCCAGCAGCTTAGGGACAGGAGGGGTCAATGCCTACGAGCAGTACTTC. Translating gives CASSLGTGGVNAYEQYF. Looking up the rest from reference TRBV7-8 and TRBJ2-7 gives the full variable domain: GAGVSQSPRYKVAKRGQDVALRCDPISGHVSLFWYQQALGQGPEFLTYFQNEAQLDKSGLPSDRFFAERPEGSVSTLKIQRTQQEDSAVYLCASSLGTGGVNAYEQYFGPGTRLTVT.

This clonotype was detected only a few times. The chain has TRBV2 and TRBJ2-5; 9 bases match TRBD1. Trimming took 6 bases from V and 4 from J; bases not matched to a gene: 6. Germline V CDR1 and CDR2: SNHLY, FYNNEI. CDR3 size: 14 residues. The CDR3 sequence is CASRPRQGGETQYF. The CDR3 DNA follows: TGTGCCAGCAGGCCTCGACAGGGGGGAGAGACCCAGTACTTC.

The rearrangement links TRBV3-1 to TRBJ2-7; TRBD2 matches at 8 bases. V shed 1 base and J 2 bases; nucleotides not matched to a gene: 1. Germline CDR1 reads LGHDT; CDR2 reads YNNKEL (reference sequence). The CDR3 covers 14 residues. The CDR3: CASSQAGGTYEQYF. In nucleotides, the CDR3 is TGTGCCAGCAGCCAAGCGGGAGGGACCTACGAGCAGTACTTC.

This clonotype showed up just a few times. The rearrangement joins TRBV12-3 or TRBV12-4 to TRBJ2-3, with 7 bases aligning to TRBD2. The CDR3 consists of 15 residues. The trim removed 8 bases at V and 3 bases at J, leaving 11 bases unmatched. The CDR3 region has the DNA TGTGCCAGCCGCCGGAGTGGCGGGGGAACAGATACGCAGTATTTT. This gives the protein CASRRSGGGTDTQYF.

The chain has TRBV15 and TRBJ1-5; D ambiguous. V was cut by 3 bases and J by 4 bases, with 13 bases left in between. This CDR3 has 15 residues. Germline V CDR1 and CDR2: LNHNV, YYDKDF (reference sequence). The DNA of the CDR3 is TGTGCCACCAGCAGTGAAATTAGTGGGAATCAGCCCCAGCATTTT. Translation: CATSSEISGNQPQHF.

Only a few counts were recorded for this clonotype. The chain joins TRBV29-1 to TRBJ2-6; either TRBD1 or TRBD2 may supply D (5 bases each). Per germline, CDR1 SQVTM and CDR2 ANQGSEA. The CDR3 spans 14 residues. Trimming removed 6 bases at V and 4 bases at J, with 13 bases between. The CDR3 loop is CSVGQGDGANVLTF. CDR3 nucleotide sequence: TGCAGCGTGGGGCAGGGAGACGGGGCCAACGTCCTGACTTTC.

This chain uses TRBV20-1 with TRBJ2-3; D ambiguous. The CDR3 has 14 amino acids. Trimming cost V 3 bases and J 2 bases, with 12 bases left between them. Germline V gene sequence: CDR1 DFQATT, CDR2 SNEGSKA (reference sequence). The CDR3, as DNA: TGCAGTGCTAGTTTTGACGGCTACACAGATACGCAGTATTTT. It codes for CSASFDGYTDTQYF.

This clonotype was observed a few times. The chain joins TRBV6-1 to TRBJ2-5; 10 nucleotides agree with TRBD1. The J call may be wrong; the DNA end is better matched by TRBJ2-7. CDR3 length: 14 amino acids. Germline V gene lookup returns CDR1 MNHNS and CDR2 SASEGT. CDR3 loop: CASGGDRGYYEQYF. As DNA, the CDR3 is TGTGCCAGCGGAGGGGACAGGGGATACTACGAGCAGTACTTC.

This CDR3 is CASSPARTLAGVTDTQYF. The CDR3 region has the DNA TGTGCCAGCAGCCCGGCCCGGACACTAGCGGGAGTCACAGATACGCAGTATTTT. The V gene is TRBV7-3, the J gene TRBJ2-3, with 11 bases matching TRBD2. Germline assignment: CDR1 SGHTA and CDR2 FQGTGA. The CDR3 runs 18 residues. Trimming at V came to 5 bases and at J to 2 bases, leaving 12 bases not matched to a gene.

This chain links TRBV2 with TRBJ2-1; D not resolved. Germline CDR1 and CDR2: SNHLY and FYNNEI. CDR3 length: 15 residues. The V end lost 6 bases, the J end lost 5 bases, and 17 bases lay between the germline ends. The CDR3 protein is CASRGVSSLNNEQFF. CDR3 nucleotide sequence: TGTGCCAGCAGGGGTGTCAGCTCCCTTAACAATGAGCAGTTCTTC.

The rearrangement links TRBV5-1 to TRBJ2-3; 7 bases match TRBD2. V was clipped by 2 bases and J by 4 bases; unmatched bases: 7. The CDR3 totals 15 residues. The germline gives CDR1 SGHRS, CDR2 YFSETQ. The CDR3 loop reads CASSFRGGEADTQYF. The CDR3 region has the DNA TGCGCCAGCAGCTTTCGCGGGGGAGAAGCAGATACGCAGTATTTT.

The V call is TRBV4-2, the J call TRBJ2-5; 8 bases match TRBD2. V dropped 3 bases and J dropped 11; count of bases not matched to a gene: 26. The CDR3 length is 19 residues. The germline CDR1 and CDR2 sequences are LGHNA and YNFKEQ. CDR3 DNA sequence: TGTGCCAGCAGCCAGGATGTCTCAATAGCGGGGACCCCTTACAATGAGCAGTACTTC. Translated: CASSQDVSIAGTPYNEQYF.

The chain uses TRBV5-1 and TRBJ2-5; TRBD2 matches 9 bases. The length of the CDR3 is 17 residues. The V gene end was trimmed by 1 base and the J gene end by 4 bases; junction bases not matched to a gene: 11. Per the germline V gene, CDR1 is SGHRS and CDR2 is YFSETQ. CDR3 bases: TGCGCCAGCAGCTTGTGGGCTAGCGGGACTGTGGGAGAGACCCAGTACTTC. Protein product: CASSLWASGTVGETQYF.